This T cell receptor beta chain was identified in a study of blood T cell repertoires in COVID-19. At the level of the study: Samples came from the United States, Italy and Spain, spanning acute and convalescent COVID-19. Sources were T cells, B-cell-depleted T cells, or PBMCs; the material itself was cDNA or gDNA.

The study recruited people aged about 18 to 90 years across about two dozen US areas. Donors of Cohort 3 who recovered were those that had two negative PCRs, clearance, or symptom resolution. The V segment lost 5 bases and the J segment 8 bases; nucleotides outside the gene matches: 9. CDR3 length equals 15 residues. Germline assignment: CDR1 SGHNT and CDR2 YENEEA. Here immunoSEQ multiplex PCR was the method, and the copy in TCRdb shows in-frame clones only, minus some. The sample shows about 290,000 clones, around 90% of them seen only once. The rearrangement links TRBV11-3 to TRBJ1-1, with 12 positions matching TRBD1. The sample consisted of PBMCs or T cells enriched from blood (not recorded which). The TCR originated in a woman between 40 and 55 years old who had recovered from COVID-19. Written as DNA, the CDR3 is TGTGCCAGCAGCGCACCGGGACAGGGGGCAAAAGAAGCTTTCTTT. It translates to CASSAPGQGAKEAFF.